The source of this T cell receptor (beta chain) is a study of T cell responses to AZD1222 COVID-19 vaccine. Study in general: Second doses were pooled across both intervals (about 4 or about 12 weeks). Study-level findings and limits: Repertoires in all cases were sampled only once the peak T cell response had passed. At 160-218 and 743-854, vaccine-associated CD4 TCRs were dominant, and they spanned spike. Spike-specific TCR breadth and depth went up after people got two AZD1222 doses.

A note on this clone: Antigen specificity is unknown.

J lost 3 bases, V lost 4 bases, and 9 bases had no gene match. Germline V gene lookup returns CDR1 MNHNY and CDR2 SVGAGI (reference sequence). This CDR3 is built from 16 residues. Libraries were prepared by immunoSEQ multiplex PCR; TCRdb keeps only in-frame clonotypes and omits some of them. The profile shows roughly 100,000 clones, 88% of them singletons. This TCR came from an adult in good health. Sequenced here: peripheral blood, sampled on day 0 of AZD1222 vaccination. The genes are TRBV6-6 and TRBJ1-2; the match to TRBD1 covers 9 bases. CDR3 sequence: CASSLTGGALHYGYTF. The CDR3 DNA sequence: TGTGCCAGCAGTTTAACAGGGGGCGCTTTACACTATGGCTACACCTTC.